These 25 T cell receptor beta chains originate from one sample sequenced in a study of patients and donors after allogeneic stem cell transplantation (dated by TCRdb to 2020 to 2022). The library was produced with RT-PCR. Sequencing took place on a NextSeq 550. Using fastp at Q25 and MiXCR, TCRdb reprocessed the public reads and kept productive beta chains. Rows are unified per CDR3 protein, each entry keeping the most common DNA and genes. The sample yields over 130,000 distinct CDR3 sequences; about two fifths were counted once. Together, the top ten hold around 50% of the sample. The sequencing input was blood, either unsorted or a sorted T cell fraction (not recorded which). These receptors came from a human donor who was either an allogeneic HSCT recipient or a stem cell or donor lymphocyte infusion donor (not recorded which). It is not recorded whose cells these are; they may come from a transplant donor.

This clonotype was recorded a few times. The CDR3 is CASSPGQNNFYGYTF. CDR3 nucleotides: TGCGCCAGCAGCCCGGGACAGAACAACTTCTATGGCTACACCTTC. The rearrangement joins TRBV4-3 to TRBJ1-2, with TRBD1 matching over 7 bases. J lost 4 bases, V lost 4 bases, and 9 bases had no gene match. The germline V gene has CDR1 LGHNA and CDR2 YSLEER. This CDR3 is built from 15 residues.

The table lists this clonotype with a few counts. In DNA form, the CDR3 reads TGTGCCAGCAGTCTCAAACGGGGGTCCACTGAAGCTTTCTTT. Encoded protein: CASSLKRGSTEAFF. The rearrangement uses TRBV27 and TRBJ1-1; D perhaps matches TRBD1 (5 bases). V was clipped by 5 bases and J by 4 bases, with 14 bases between them. Germline V CDR1 and CDR2: MNHEY, SMNVEV (reference sequence). CDR3 length equals 14 residues.

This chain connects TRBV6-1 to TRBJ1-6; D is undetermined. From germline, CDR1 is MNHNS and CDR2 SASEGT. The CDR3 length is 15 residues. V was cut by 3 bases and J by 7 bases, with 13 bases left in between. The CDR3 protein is CASSDEGRFNSPLHF. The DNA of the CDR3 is TGTGCCAGCAGTGATGAGGGCAGGTTCAATTCACCCCTCCACTTT.

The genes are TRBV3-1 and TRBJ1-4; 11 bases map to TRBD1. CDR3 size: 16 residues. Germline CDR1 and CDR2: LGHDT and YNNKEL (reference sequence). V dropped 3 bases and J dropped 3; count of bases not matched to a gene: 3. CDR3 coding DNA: TGTGCCAGCAGCCAGGACAGGGGGCGATCTAATGAAAAACTGTTTTTT. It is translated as CASSQDRGRSNEKLFF.

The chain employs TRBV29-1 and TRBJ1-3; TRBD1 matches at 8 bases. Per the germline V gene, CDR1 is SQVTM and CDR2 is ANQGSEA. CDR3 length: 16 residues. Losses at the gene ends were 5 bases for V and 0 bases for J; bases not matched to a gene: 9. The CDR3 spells CSVLTRDRSSGNTIYF. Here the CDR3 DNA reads TGCAGCGTTCTTACAAGGGACAGGAGCTCTGGAAACACCATATATTTT.

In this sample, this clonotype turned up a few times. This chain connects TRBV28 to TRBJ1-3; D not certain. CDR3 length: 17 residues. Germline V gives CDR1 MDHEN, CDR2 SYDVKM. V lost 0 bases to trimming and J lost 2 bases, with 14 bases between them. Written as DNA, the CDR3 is TGTGCCAGCAGTTTATGGCCAGAGGATGACCCTGGAAACACCATATATTTT. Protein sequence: CASSLWPEDDPGNTIYF. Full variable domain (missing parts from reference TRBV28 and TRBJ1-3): DVKVTQSSRYLVKRTGEKVFLECVQDMDHENMFWYRQDPGLGLRLIYFSYDVKMKEKGDIPEGYSVSREKKERFSLILESASTNQTSMYLCASSLWPEDDPGNTIYFGEGSWLTVV.

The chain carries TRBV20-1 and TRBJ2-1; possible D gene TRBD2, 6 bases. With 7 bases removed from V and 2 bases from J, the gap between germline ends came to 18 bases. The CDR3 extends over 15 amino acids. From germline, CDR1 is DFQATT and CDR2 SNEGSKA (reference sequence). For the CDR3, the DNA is TGCAGTGGACGGATCCCGGGACTGCCCTACAATGAGCAGTTCTTC. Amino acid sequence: CSGRIPGLPYNEQFF.

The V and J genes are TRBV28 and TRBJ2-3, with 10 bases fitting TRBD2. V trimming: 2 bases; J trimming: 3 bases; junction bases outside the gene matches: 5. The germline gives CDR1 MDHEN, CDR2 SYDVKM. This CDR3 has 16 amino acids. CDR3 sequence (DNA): TGTGCCAGCAGTTTACCAGCGGGGGGGCCTACAGATACGCAGTATTTT. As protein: CASSLPAGGPTDTQYF.

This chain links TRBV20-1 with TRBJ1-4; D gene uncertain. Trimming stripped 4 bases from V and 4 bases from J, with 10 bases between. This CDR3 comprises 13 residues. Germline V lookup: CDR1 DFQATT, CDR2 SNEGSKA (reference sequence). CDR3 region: CSANRQINEKLFF. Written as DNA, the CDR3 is TGCAGTGCTAACCGGCAGATTAATGAAAAACTGTTTTTT.

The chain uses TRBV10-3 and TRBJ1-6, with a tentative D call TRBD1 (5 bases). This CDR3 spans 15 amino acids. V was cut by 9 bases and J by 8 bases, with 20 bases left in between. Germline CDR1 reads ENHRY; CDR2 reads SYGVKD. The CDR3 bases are TGTGCCATACGACCCGGGGCAGCGGGGGATTCACCCCTCCACTTT. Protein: CAIRPGAAGDSPLHF.

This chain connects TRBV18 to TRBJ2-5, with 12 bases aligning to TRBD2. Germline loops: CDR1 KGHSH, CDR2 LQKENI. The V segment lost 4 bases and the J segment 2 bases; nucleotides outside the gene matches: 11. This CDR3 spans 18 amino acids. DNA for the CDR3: TGTGCCAGCTCACACGCGGCTACTAGCGGGGGGAGACAAGAGACCCAGTACTTC. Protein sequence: CASSHAATSGGRQETQYF.

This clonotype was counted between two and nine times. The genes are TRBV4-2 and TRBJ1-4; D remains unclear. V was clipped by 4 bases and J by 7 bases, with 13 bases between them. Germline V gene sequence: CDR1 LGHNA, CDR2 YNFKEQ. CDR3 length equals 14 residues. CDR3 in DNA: TGTGCCAGCAGCCTCTTCGGCCAGAGTGAAAAACTGTTTTTT. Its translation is CASSLFGQSEKLFF.

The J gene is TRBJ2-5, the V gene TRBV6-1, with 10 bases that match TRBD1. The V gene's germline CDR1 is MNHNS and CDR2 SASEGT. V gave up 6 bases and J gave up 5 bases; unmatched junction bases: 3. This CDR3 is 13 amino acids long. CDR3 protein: CASRDRGRETQYF. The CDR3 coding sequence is TGTGCCAGCAGAGACAGGGGGCGTGAGACCCAGTACTTC.

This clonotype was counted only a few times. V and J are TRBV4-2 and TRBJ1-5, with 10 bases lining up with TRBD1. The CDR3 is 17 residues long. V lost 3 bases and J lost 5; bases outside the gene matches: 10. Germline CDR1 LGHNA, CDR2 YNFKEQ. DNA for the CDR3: TGTGCCAGCAGCCACCGACAGGGGGCAAGGGGGGATCAGCCCCAGCATTTT. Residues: CASSHRQGARGDQPQHF.

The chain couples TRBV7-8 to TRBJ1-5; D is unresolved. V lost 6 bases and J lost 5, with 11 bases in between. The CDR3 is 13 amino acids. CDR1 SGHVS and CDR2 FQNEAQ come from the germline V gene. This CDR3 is CASSSGSDQPQHF. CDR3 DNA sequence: TGTGCCAGCAGTTCCGGGTCAGATCAGCCCCAGCATTTT.

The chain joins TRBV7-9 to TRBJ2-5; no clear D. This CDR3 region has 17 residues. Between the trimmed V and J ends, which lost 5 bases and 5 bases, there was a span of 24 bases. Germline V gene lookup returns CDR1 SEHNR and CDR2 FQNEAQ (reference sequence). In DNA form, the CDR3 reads TGTGCCAGCAGCCTAAGCCGAGACACTCCTGAGTGGGAGACCCAGTACTTC. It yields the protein CASSLSRDTPEWETQYF. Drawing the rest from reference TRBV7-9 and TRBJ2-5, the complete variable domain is DTGVSQNPRHKITKRGQNVTFRCDPISEHNRLYWYRQTLGQGPEFLTYFQNEAQLEKSRLLSDRFSAERPKGSFSTLEIQRTEQGDSAMYLCASSLSRDTPEWETQYFGPGTRLLVL.

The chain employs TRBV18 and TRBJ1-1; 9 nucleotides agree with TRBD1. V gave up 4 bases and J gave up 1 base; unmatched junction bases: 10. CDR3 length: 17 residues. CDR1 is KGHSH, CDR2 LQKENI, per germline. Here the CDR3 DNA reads TGTGCCAGCTCACGATTAACAGGGGGCGTTTGGAACACTGAAGCTTTCTTT. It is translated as CASSRLTGGVWNTEAFF.

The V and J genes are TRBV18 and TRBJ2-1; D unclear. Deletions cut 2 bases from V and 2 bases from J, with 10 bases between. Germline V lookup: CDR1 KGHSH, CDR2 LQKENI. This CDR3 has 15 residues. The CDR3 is CASSPIIQTYNEQFF. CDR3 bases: TGTGCCAGCTCACCAATCATACAAACCTACAATGAGCAGTTCTTC.

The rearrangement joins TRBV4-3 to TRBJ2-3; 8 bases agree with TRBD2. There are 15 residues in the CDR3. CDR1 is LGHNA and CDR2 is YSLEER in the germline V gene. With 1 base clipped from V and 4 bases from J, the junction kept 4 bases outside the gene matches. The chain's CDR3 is CASSQGSGGADTQYF. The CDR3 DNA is TGCGCCAGCAGCCAAGGATCGGGAGGGGCAGATACGCAGTATTTT.

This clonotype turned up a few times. This CDR3 is CASSLEGAGYGYTF. CDR3 sequence (DNA): TGTGCCAGCAGCTTAGAGGGGGCTGGCTATGGCTACACCTTC. V gene TRBV7-2 combines with J gene TRBJ1-2; 7 bases are shared with TRBD1. With 1 base clipped from V and 4 bases from J, the junction kept 3 bases outside the gene matches. Germline V gene data show CDR1 as SGHTA and CDR2 as FQGNSA. The CDR3 runs 14 residues.

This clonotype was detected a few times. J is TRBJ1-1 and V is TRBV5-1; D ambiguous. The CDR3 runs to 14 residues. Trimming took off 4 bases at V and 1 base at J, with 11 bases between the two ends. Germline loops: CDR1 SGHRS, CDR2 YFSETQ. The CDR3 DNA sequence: TGCGCCAGCAGCCGGGAACATGAGAACACTGAAGCTTTCTTT. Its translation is CASSREHENTEAFF. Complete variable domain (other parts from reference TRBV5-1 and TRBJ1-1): KAGVTQTPRYLIKTRGQQVTLSCSPISGHRSVSWYQQTPGQGLQFLFEYFSETQRNKGNFPGRFSGRQFSNSRSEMNVSTLELGDSALYLCASSREHENTEAFFGQGTRLTVV.

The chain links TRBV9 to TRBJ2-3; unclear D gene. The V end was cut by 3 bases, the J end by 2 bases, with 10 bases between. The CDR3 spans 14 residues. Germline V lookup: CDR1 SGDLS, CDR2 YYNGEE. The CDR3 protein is CASSGRGTTDTQYF. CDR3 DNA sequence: TGTGCCAGCAGCGGGAGAGGCACCACAGATACGCAGTATTTT.

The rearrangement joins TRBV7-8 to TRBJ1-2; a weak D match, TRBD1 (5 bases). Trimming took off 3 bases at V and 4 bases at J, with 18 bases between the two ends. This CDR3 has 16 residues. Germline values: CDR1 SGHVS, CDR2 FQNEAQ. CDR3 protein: CASSLSEMKGAYGYTF. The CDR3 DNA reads TGTGCCAGCAGCTTGTCCGAGATGAAAGGGGCCTATGGCTACACCTTC.

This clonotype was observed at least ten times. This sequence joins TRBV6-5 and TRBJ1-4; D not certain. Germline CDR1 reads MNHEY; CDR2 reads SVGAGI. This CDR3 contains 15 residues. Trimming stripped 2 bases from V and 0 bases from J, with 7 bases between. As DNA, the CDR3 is TGTGCCAGCAGTTACGGAGGAGCAACTAATGAAAAACTGTTTTTT. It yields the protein CASSYGGATNEKLFF.

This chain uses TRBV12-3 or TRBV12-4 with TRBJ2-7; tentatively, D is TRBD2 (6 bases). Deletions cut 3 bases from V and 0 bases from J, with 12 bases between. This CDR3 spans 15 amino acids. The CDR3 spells CASSFGTLRSYEQYF. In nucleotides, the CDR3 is TGTGCCAGCAGTTTTGGGACTCTCCGCTCCTACGAGCAGTACTTC.